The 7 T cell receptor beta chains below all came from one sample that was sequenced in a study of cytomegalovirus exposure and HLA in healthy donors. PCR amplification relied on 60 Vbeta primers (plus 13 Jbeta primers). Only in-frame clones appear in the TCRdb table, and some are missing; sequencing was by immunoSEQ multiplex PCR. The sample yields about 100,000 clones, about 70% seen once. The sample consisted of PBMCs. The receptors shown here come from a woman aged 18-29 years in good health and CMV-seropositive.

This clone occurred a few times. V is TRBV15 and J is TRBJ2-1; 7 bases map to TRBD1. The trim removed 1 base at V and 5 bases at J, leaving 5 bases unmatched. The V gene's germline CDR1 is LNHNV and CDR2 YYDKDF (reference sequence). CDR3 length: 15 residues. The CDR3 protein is CATSRGQGGHNEQFF. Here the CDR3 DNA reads TGTGCCACCAGCAGAGGACAGGGTGGCCACAATGAGCAGTTCTTC.

The CDR3 nucleotides are TGTGCCAGCAGCTTAGCGTGGGCTAGCGGGATCGATGAGCAGTTCTTC. This translates into CASSLAWASGIDEQFF. The chain couples TRBV7-9 to TRBJ2-1; TRBD2 matches 9 bases. This CDR3 has 16 residues. Germline-derived CDR1 and CDR2 are SEHNR and FQNEAQ (reference sequence). V dropped 0 bases and J dropped 8; count of bases not matched to a gene: 8.

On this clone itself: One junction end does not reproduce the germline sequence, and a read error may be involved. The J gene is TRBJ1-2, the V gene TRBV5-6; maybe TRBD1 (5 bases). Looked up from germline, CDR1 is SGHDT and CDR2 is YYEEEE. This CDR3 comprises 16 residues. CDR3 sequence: CASRLGGGPANYGYTF. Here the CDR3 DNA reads TGTGCCAGCAGGTTGGGGGGAGGTCCAGCTAACTATGGCTACACCTTC.

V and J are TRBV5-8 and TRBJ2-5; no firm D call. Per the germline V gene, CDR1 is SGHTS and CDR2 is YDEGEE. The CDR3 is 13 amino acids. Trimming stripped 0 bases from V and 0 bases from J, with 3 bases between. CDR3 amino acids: CASSLGDQETQYF. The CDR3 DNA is TGTGCCAGCAGCTTGGGCGACCAAGAGACCCAGTACTTC.

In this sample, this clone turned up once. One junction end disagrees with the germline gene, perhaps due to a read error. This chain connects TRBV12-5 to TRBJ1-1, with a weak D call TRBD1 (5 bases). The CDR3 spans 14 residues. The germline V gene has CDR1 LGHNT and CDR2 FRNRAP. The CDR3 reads CASGLGRMNTEAFF. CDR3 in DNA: TGTGCTAGTGGGTTGGGGCGGATGAACACTGAAGCTTTCTTT.

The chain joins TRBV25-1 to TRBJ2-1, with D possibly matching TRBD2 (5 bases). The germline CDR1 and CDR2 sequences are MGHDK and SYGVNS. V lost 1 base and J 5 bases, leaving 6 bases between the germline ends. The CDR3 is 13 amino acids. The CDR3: CASSEWGDNEQFF. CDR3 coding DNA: TGTGCCAGCAGTGAATGGGGAGACAATGAGCAGTTCTTC.

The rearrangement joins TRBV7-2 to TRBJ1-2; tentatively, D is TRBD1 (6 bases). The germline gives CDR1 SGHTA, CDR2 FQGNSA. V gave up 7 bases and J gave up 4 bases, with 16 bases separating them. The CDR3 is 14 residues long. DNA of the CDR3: TGTGCCAGCACCCGCGATACAGGGCCCTATGGCTACACCTTC. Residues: CASTRDTGPYGYTF.